This T cell receptor (beta chain) stems from a study of blood T cells in healthy people across ages. This clonotype came up a few times. A second roughly 7 to 12 cycle PCR used barcoded and J-beta primers. TCRdb fed the 5' RACE reads into MiXCR, producing one record per CDR3 protein. The sample yields about 1.5 million distinct CDR3 sequences, about 40% seen once. The CDR3 has 16 amino acids. Germline V gene lookup returns CDR1 SGHRS and CDR2 YFSETQ. The germline V and J ends were trimmed by 1 base and 5 bases, with 18 bases remaining between them. Sequencing was performed on blood. The V and J genes are TRBV5-1 and TRBJ2-5; no definite D call. This sequence originates from a woman aged 18-29 years in good health. CDR3 sequence (DNA): TGCGCCAGCAGCTTGTGGGTGGCCTCGACGTGGGAGACCCAGTACTTC. Translating it yields CASSLWVASTWETQYF.